This T cell receptor beta chain was observed in a study of blood T cell repertoires in COVID-19. Study as a whole: Acute and convalescent COVID-19 specimens originated in the United States, Italy and Spain. Sources were T cells, B-cell-depleted T cells, or PBMCs; the material itself was cDNA or gDNA.

Under the authors' procedure: For nucleated cells, counts were estimated from reference gene primer amplification. Data came from immunoSEQ multiplex PCR; TCRdb stores just in-frame clones and leaves some out. The V and J calls and the clone size are those of that table, but D and trimming were determined from the DNA. The repertoire holds about 39,000 clones, with 65% to 90% as singletons. The CDR3 is 21 amino acids. Germline lookup yields CDR1 SNHLY and CDR2 FYNNEI. After removal of 6 bases from V and 0 bases from J, the junction contained 13 bases not matched to a gene. Material for sequencing was peripheral blood. The origin of this receptor is a human donor in a cohort sampled during active COVID-19. The chain combines TRBV2 with TRBJ2-6; TRBD2 matches at 14 bases. The CDR3 nucleotides are TGTGCCAGCAGGAACGGACTAGCGGGGGGCCCCCTACTCTCTGGGGCCAACGTCCTGACTTTC. It specifies CASRNGLAGGPLLSGANVLTF. Based on the CDR3 plus reference TRBV2 and TRBJ2-6, the full variable domain is EPEVTQTPSHQVTQMGQEVILRCVPISNHLYFYWYRQILGQKVEFLVSFYNNEISEKSEIFDDQFSVERPDGSNFTLKIRSTKLEDSAMYFCASRNGLAGGPLLSGANVLTFGAGSRLTVL.